One sample yielded the 8 T cell receptor beta chains listed below, sequenced in a study of neurological immune-mediated disorders. MiXCR, run by TCRdb on the 5' RACE reads, gives a single entry per CDR3 protein. The data hold around 37,000 distinct CDR3 sequences, with around 10% observed a single time. Noted time point: technical triplicate 1. The sequenced material came from PBMCs. These TCRs come from a man between 60 and 75 years old with HTLV-1-associated myelopathy (HAM/TSP).

This clonotype was counted only a few times. The chain joins TRBV11-2 to TRBJ2-2, with a weak D call TRBD1 (6 bases). Germline lookup yields CDR1 SGHAT and CDR2 FQNNGV. Trimming cost V 5 bases and J 5 bases, with 9 bases left between them. This CDR3 is 13 amino acids long. As DNA, the CDR3 is TGTGCCAGCAGCCCGGACAGAACCGGGGAGCTGTTTTTT. It encodes CASSPDRTGELFF.

In this sample, this clonotype turned up many times. V gene TRBV3-1 combines with J gene TRBJ2-7; 7 bases match TRBD1. The V and J ends lost 4 bases and 2 bases, in that order; junction bases with no gene match: 8. The CDR3 totals 15 residues. The germline gives CDR1 LGHDT, CDR2 YNNKEL (reference sequence). Here the CDR3 reads CASSPSGTATYEQYF. The CDR3 DNA reads as TGTGCCAGCAGCCCGTCAGGGACAGCGACCTACGAGCAGTACTTC.

This clonotype was observed many times. The genes are TRBV3-1 and TRBJ2-1, with D possibly matching TRBD1 (6 bases). Trimming shortened V by 1 base and J by 3 bases, and 10 bases separated the two germline ends. The CDR3 runs to 15 residues. From germline, CDR1 is LGHDT and CDR2 YNNKEL (reference sequence). CDR3: CASSQVRDIYNEQFF. The CDR3 bases are TGTGCCAGCAGCCAAGTAAGGGACATCTACAATGAGCAGTTCTTC.

This clonotype was detected only a few times. V and J are TRBV6-6 and TRBJ1-3; 7 bases are shared with TRBD1. Germline lookup yields CDR1 MNHNY and CDR2 SVGAGI (reference sequence). This CDR3 is 15 amino acids long. V was clipped by 4 bases and J by 2 bases; unmatched bases: 5. The CDR3 DNA reads TGTGCCAGCAGTTCGACAGGGCTAACTGGAAACACCATATATTTT. It specifies CASSSTGLTGNTIYF.

Ten or more counts support this clonotype. This chain uses TRBV6-6 with TRBJ2-2, with 14 nucleotides matching TRBD2. The CDR3 covers 19 residues. Trimming at V came to 5 bases and at J to 4 bases, leaving 12 bases not matched to a gene. Germline assignment: CDR1 MNHNY and CDR2 SVGAGI (reference sequence). The CDR3 loop is CASSKGEGLAGVGTGELFF. CDR3 nucleotides: TGTGCCAGCAGTAAGGGAGAGGGACTAGCGGGAGTGGGCACCGGGGAGCTGTTTTTT.

The rearrangement links TRBV5-5 to TRBJ2-1; D is undetermined. Germline lookup yields CDR1 SGHKS and CDR2 YYEKEE (reference sequence). V was pared by 0 bases and J by 7 bases, with 8 bases between. The CDR3 is 13 amino acids. The CDR3: CASSLGPINEQFF. The CDR3 DNA reads as TGTGCCAGCAGCTTGGGACCCATTAATGAGCAGTTCTTC.

This clonotype appeared many times. This chain uses TRBV30 with TRBJ2-3; possibly TRBD2 for D (6 bases). CDR1 is GTSNPN, CDR2 SVGIG, per germline (reference sequence). This CDR3 spans 14 amino acids. The V and J ends lost 4 bases and 1 base respectively, with 12 bases between them. CDR3 sequence: CAWTEASGTDTQYF. CDR3 in DNA: TGTGCCTGGACTGAGGCTAGCGGCACAGATACGCAGTATTTT. Variable domain in full (rest from reference TRBV30 and TRBJ2-3): SQTIHQWPATLVQPVGSPLSLECTVEGTSNPNLYWYRQAAGRGLQLLFYSVGIGQISSEVPQNLSASRPQDRQFILSSKKLLLSDSGFYLCAWTEASGTDTQYFGPGTRLTVL.

This clonotype came up many times. The chain combines TRBV7-9 with TRBJ2-3, with unresolved D. The germline V gene has CDR1 SEHNR and CDR2 FQNEAQ (reference sequence). V lost 4 bases to trimming and J lost 7 bases, with 12 bases between them. The CDR3 spans 13 residues. The CDR3 sequence is CASSSEDRYTQYF. DNA for the CDR3: TGTGCCAGCAGCTCCGAGGATCGTTATACGCAGTATTTT.